This T cell receptor (beta chain) is drawn from a study of OX40 agonist ivuxolimab in advanced cancers. Study results and limitations: It was not determined which antigens were specifically recognized by the peripheral T cells that had undergone clonal expansion.

Libraries were prepared by immunoSEQ multiplex PCR; TCRdb keeps only in-frame clonotypes and omits some of them. The sample lists about 65,000 clones, roughly 87% occurring once. This CDR3 region has 16 residues. CDR1 LNHDA and CDR2 SQIVND come from the germline V gene (reference sequence). About this clone itself: Its target is not known. The junction departs from germline at one end; a sequencing error may be responsible.

This chain links TRBV19 with TRBJ2-5; TRBD1 aligns across 9 bases. The starting material was CD4+ or CD8+ T cells sorted from blood, obtained in a trial of the OX40 agonist ivuxolimab. The receptor was derived from an adult with an advanced solid tumor such as melanoma, head and neck, liver or kidney cancer. The CDR3 spells CASSIGTGPVREAQYF. The DNA of the CDR3 is TGTGCCAGTAGTATTGGGACAGGGCCGGTAAGAGAGGCCCAGTACTTC.